This T cell receptor beta chain was identified during a study of shared clonotypes between healthy human individuals. Here immunoSEQ multiplex PCR was the method, and the copy in TCRdb shows in-frame clones only, minus some. Altogether roughly 2 million clones are present, about 95% being singletons, with the ten largest covering roughly 1%. CD45RO-negative cells were positively selected for CCR7, leaving out terminally differentiated effector memory CD45RA+ cells. J was trimmed by 3 bases and V by 0 bases; bases with no gene match: 16. CDR1 is LGHNA and CDR2 is YNFKEQ in the germline V gene. The CDR3 sequence is 20 residues long.

V and J are TRBV4-2 and TRBJ1-5, with 8 bases matching TRBD1. Sequenced: naive CD8+ T cells sorted from blood. The clonotype was recovered from a man aged 18 to 35 in good health. The chain's CDR3 is CASSQDWVRGQGRLNQPQHF. The DNA for the CDR3 is TGTGCCAGCAGCCAAGATTGGGTGAGAGGACAGGGAAGACTCAATCAGCCCCAGCATTTT.